The T cell receptor beta chain under discussion was sequenced for a study of shared clonotypes between healthy human individuals. Findings and limits, study-wide: Non-shared clonotypes had lower generation probabilities than clonotypes shared by all four sorted-subset donors.

This clone was recorded a few times. Antigen: not known. Assay used: immunoSEQ multiplex PCR; TCRdb lists only in-frame clones, some missing. The sample yields 2 million to 2.5 million clones, roughly 94% seen once. The receptor comes from a man aged 18 to 30 in good health. The sample consisted of naive CD4+ T cells sorted from blood. Subset described: CD45RA+ positively selected.

The CDR3 sequence: CASSLLPGTWGPYTF. CDR3 sequence (DNA): TGTGCCAGTTCCCTTCTTCCCGGGACCTGGGGACCTTACACCTTC. The V gene is TRBV19, the J gene TRBJ1-2, with D maybe TRBD1 (5 bases). Germline V lookup: CDR1 LNHDA, CDR2 SQIVND (reference sequence). Trimming took 8 bases from V and 11 from J, leaving 27 bases between them. There are 15 residues in the CDR3.